The clone carrying this T cell receptor (beta chain) was detected a few times. This specimen comes from a study of spatial heterogeneity in lung cancer. Study context: Beta-chain sequences were consistently detected more often than alpha-chain sequences.

Described time point: sample taken at primary tumor resection. Sequencing was performed on whole RNA extracted from tumor and nontumor lung tissue, or from frozen PBMC, and the material was left unsorted. Samples were donated by 72 untreated early-stage non-small cell lung cancer patients. V was clipped by 2 bases and J by 5 bases, with 13 bases between them. CDR3 length equals 15 residues. Germline CDR1 reads SGHVS; CDR2 reads FNYEAQ. Carried by each TCR cDNA molecule was a unique molecular identifier. TCRdb recomputed calls from the 5' RACE reads with MiXCR, one row per CDR3 protein. The sample holds about 45,000 distinct CDR3 sequences, 10% to 15% seen once.

This receptor was taken from a female donor with early-stage non-small cell lung cancer. The source was PBMCs, collected at surgery. The rearrangement links TRBV7-6 to TRBJ1-5; D is uncertain. The CDR3 DNA is TGTGCCAGCAGCTTATTAGGCCCGTCTGATCAGCCCCAGCATTTT. Residues: CASSLLGPSDQPQHF.